This TCR beta chain stems from a study of cytotoxic CD8 clonotypes in ibrutinib-treated CLL. Depth targeted 1 in 200,000 to 1 in 1 million T cells, averaging 10x coverage per clonotype. Clones were sequenced by immunoSEQ multiplex PCR, and TCRdb holds only the in-frame ones, with some missing. Found here are about 60,000 clones, approximately 52% of them singletons; the top ten hold around 21%. The V gene end was trimmed by 1 base and the J gene end by 3 bases; junction bases not matched to a gene: 3. The length of the CDR3 is 14 residues. The germline V gene has CDR1 SGHNT and CDR2 YYREEE (reference sequence).

V is TRBV5-4 and J is TRBJ2-7, with 8 bases fitting TRBD1. The clonotype originates from a human donor with chronic lymphocytic leukemia. Specimen: PBMCs, collected after 24 months of ibrutinib treatment. The CDR3 region has the DNA TGTGCCAGCAGCTTGCTTGGACAGGGCTACGAGCAGTACTTC. Translating gives CASSLLGQGYEQYF.